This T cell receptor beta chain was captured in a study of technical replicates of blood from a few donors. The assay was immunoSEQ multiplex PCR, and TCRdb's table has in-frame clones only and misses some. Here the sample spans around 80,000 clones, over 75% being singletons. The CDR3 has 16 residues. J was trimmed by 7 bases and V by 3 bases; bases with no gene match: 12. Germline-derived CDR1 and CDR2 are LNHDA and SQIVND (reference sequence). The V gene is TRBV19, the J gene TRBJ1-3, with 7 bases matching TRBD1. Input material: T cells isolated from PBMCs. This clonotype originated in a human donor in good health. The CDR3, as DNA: TGTGCCAGTAGTATTGACCGGGACAGTGTCAGCAACACCATATATTTT. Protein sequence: CASSIDRDSVSNTIYF.